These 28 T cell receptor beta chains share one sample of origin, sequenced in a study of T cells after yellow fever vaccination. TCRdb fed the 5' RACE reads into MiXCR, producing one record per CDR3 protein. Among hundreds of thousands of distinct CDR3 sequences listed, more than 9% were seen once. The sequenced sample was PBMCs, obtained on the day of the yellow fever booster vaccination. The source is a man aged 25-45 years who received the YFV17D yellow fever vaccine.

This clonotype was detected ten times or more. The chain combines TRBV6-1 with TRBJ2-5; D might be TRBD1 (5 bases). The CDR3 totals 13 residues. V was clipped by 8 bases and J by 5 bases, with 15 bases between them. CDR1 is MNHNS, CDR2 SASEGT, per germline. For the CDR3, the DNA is TGTGCCAGCCGTCTCGCTGGGGCGGAGACCCAGTACTTC. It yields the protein CASRLAGAETQYF.

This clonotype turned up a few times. CDR3 sequence: CASSSPSYTAYEQYF. CDR3 DNA: TGTGCCAGCAGTTCCCCTTCGTACACAGCCTACGAGCAGTACTTC. The chain is built from TRBV6-5 and TRBJ2-7; D remains unclear. V was clipped by 4 bases and J by 2 bases, with 15 bases between them. The CDR3 loop spans 15 amino acids. Germline loops: CDR1 MNHEY, CDR2 SVGAGI.

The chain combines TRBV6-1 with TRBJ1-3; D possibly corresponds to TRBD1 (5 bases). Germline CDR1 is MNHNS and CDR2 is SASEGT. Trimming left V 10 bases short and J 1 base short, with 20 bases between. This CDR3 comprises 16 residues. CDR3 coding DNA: TGTGCCACCAGAGCCCCGGGCAGGGTGTCTGGAAACACCATATATTTT. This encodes CATRAPGRVSGNTIYF.

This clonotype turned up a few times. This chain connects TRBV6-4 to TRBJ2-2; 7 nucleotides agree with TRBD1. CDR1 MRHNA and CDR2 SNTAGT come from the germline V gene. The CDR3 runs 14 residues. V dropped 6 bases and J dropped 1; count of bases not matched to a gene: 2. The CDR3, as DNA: TGTGCCAGCAGGGGGGACAGGAACACCGGGGAGCTGTTTTTT. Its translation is CASRGDRNTGELFF.

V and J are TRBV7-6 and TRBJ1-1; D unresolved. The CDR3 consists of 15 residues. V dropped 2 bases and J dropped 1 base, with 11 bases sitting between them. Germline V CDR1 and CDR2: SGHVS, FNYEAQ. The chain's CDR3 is CASSLFIGENTEAFF. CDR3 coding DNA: TGTGCCAGCAGCTTATTCATTGGGGAGAACACTGAAGCTTTCTTT.

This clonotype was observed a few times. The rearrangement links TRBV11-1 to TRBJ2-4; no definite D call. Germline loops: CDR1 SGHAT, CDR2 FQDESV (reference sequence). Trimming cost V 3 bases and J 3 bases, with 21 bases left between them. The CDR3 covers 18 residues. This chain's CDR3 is CASSFLTAPGSVKNIQYF. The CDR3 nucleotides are TGTGCCAGCAGCTTTCTCACGGCCCCGGGTTCTGTCAAAAACATTCAGTACTTC.

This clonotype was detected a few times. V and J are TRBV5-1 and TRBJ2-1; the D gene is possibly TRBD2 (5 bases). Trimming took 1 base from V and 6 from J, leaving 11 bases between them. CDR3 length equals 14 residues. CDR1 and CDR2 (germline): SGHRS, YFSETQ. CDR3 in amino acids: CASSLSSPPNEQFF. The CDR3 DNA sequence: TGCGCCAGCAGCTTGTCTAGCCCTCCCAATGAGCAGTTCTTC.

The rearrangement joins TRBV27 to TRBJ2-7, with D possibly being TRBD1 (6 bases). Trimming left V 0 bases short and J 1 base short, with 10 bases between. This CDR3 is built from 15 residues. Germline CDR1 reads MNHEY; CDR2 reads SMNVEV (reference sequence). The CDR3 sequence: CASSLSPGQSYEQYF. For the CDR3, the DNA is TGTGCCAGCAGTTTATCCCCCGGACAGTCCTACGAGCAGTACTTC.

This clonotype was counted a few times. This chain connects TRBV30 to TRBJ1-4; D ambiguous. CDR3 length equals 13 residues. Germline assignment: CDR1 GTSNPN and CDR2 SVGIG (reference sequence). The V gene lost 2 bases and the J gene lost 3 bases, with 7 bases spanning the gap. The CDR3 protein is CAWSFGSNEKLFF. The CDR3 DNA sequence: TGTGCCTGGAGTTTCGGGTCTAATGAAAAACTGTTTTTT.

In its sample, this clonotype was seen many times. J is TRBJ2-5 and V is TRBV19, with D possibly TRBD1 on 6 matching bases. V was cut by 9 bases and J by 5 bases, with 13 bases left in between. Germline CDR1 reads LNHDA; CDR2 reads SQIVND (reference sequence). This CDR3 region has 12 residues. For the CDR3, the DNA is TGTGCCAGCCGACAGGCCGGGGAGACCCAGTACTTC. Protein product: CASRQAGETQYF.

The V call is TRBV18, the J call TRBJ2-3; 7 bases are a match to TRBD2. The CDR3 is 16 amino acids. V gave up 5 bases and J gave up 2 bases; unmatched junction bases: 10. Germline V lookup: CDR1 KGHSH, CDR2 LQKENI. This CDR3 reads CASSSVAGVNTDTQYF. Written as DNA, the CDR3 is TGTGCCAGCTCATCCGTGGCGGGGGTTAACACAGATACGCAGTATTTT.

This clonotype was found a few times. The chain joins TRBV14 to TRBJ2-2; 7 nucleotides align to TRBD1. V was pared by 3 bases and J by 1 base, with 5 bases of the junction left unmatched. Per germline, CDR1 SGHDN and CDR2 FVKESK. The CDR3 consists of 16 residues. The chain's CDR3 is CASSQMGQWNTGELFF. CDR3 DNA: TGTGCCAGCAGCCAGATGGGACAGTGGAACACCGGGGAGCTGTTTTTT.

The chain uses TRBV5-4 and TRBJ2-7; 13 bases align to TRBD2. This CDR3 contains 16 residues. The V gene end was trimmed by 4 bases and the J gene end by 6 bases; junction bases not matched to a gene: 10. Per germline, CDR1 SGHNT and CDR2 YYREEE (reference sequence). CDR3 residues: CASSPRGTSGVVEQYF. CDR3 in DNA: TGTGCCAGCAGCCCCCGGGGGACTAGCGGGGTCGTCGAGCAGTACTTC.

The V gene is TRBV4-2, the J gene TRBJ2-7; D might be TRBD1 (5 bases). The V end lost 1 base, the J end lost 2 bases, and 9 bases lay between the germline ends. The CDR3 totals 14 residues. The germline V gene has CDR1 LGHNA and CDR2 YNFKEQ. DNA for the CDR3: TGTGCCAGCAGCCAAGGGCAGGGTACCTACGAGCAGTACTTC. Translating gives CASSQGQGTYEQYF.

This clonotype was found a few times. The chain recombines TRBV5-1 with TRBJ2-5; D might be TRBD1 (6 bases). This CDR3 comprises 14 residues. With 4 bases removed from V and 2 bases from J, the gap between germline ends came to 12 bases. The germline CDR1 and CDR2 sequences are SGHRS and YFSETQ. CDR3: CASSTGSNQETQYF. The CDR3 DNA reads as TGCGCCAGCAGCACAGGGTCGAATCAAGAGACCCAGTACTTC.

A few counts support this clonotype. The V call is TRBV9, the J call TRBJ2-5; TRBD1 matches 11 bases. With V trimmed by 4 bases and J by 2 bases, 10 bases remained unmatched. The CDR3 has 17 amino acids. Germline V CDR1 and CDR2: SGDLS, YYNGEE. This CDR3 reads CASSTQGTGGPQETQYF. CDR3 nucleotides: TGTGCCAGCAGCACTCAGGGGACAGGGGGGCCACAAGAGACCCAGTACTTC. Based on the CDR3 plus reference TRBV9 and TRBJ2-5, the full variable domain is DSGVTQTPKHLITATGQRVTLRCSPRSGDLSVYWYQQSLDQGLQFLIQYYNGEERAKGNILERFSAQQFPDLHSELNLSSLELGDSALYFCASSTQGTGGPQETQYFGPGTRLLVL.

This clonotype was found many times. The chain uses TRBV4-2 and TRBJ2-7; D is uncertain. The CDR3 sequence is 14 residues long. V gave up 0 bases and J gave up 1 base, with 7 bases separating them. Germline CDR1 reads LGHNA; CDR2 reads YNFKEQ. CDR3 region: CASSQDVGSYEQYF. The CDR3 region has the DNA TGTGCCAGCAGCCAAGATGTGGGGTCCTACGAGCAGTACTTC.

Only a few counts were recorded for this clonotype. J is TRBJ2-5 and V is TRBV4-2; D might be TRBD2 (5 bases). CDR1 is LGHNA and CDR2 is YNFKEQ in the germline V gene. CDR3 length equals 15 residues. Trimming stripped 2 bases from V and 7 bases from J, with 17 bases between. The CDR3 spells CASSQPSGKLGTQYF. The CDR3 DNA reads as TGTGCCAGCAGCCAACCCTCGGGGAAGCTCGGGACCCAGTACTTC.

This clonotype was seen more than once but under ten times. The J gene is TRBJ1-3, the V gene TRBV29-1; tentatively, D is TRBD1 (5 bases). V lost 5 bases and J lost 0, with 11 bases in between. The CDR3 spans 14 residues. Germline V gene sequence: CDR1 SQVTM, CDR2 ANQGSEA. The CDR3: CSVRDVLSGNTIYF. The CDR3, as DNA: TGCAGCGTTCGGGACGTGCTCTCTGGAAACACCATATATTTT.

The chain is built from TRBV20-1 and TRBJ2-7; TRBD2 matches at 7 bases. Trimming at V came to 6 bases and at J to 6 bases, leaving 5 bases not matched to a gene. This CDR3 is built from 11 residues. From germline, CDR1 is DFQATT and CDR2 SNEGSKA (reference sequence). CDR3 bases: TGCAGTGCAACGCGGGGGAGCGAGCAGTACTTC. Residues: CSATRGSEQYF.

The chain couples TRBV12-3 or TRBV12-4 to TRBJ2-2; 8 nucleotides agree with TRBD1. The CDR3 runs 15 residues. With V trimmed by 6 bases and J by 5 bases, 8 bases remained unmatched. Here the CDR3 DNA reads TGTGCCAGCAGGGCTGGACAGGGACCGACCGGGGAGCTGTTTTTT. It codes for CASRAGQGPTGELFF.

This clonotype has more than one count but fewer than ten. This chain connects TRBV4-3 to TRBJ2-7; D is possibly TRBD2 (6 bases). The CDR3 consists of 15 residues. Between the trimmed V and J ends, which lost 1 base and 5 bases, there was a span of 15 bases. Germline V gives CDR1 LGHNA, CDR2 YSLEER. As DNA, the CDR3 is TGCGCCAGCAGCCAAGCGAAAGGAGGGGACCACGAGCAGTACTTC. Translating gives CASSQAKGGDHEQYF.

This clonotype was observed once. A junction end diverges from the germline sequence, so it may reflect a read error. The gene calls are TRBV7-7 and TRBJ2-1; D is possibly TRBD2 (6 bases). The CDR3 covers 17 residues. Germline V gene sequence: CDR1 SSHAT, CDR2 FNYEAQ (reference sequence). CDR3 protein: CASSLALGLPPGNEQFF. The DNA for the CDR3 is TGTGCTAGCAGCTTAGCCCTCGGACTACCTCCAGGCAATGAGCAGTTCTTC. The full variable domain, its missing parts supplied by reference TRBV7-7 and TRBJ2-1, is GAGVSQSPRYKVTKRGQDVTLRCDPISSHATLYWYQQALGQGPEFLTYFNYEAQPDKSGLPSDRFSAERPEGSISTLTIQRTEQRDSAMYRCASSLALGLPPGNEQFFGPGTRLTVL.

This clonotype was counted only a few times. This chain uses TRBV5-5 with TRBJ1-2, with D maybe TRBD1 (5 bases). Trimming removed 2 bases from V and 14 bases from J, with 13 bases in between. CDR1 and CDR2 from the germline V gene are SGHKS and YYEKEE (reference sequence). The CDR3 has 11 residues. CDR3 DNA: TGTGCCAGCAGCTTAAGGGGCCAGGAGACCTTC. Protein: CASSLRGQETF.

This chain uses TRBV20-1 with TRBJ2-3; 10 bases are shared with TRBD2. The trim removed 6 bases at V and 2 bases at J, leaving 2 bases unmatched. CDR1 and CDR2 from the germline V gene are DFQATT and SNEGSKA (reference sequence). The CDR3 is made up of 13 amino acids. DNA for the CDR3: TGCAGTGCCAGCGGGAGGGACACAGATACGCAGTATTTT. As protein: CSASGRDTDTQYF.

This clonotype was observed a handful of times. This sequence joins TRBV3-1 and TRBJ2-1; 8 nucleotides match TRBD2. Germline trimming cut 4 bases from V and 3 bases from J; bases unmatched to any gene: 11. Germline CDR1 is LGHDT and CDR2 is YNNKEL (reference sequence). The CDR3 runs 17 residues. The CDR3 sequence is CASSPPPTSGGYNEQFF. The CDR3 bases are TGTGCCAGCAGCCCCCCCCCTACTAGCGGAGGCTACAATGAGCAGTTCTTC.

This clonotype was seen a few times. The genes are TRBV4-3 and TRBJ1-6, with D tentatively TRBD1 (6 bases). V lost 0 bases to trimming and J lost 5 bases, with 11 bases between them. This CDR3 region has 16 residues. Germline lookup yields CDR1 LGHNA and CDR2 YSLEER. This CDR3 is CASSQEIAGDNSPLHF. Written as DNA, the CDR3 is TGCGCCAGCAGCCAAGAGATTGCAGGGGATAATTCACCCCTCCACTTT.

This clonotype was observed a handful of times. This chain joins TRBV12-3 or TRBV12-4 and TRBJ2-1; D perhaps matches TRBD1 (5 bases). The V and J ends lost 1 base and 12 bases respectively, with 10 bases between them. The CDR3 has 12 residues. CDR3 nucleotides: TGTGCCAGCAGTTTAGGGTCCACAGGGCAGTTCTTC. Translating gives CASSLGSTGQFF.